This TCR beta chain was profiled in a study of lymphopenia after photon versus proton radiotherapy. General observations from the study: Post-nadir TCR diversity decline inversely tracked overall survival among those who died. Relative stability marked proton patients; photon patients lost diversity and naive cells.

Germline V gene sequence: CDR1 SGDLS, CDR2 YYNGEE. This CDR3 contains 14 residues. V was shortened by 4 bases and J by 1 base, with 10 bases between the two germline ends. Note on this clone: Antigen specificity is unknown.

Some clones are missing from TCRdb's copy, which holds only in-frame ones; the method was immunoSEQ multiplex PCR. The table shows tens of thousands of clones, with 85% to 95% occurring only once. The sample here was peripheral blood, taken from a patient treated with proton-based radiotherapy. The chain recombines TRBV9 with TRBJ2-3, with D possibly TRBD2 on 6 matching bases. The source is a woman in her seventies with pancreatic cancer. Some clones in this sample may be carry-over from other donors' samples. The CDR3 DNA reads TGTGCCAGCAGCCCTGGGACTGGCACAGATACGCAGTATTTT. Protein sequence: CASSPGTGTDTQYF.